A selection of T cell receptor beta chains follows, all from one sample in a study of T cells in Graves' hyperthyroidism and ophthalmopathy. TCRdb reprocessed the multiplex PCR reads with MiXCR, giving one entry per CDR3 protein. The sample consists of 300,000 to 450,000 distinct CDR3 sequences, more than 12% of them appearing once. The sample taken for sequencing was blood. These receptors were taken from a woman in her 30s with Graves' ophthalmopathy. Both conserved end residues are part of each CDR3. D genes are given only for firm matches. The size entry is marked missing in some rows and otherwise reads once, few, many or a size class.

d_gene: TRBD2; abundance: many; len: 15; j_gene: TRBJ2-1; v_gene: TRBV3-1; CDR3nt: TGTGCCAGCGGAGAAGCGGGGGGCTCCTACAATGAGCAGTTCTTC; CDR3aa: CASGEAGGSYNEQFF
d_gene: -; abundance: many; len: 12; j_gene: TRBJ1-1; v_gene: TRBV28; CDR3nt: TGTGCCAGCAGCCCGTCTAACACTGAAGCTTTCTTT; CDR3aa: CASSPSNTEAFF
d_gene: TRBD2; abundance: few; len: 14; j_gene: TRBJ2-1; v_gene: TRBV29-1; CDR3nt: TGCAGCGTCCCATTCGGGGGGGCTTTGGGTGAGCAGTTCTTC; CDR3aa: CSVPFGGALGEQFF
d_gene: -; abundance: many; len: 13; j_gene: TRBJ2-7; v_gene: TRBV28; CDR3nt: TGTGCCAGCAGTTTCCCTGCCCGCTACGAGCAGTACTTC; CDR3aa: CASSFPARYEQYF
d_gene: TRBD2; abundance: many; len: 15; j_gene: TRBJ2-3; v_gene: TRBV20-1; CDR3nt: TGCAGTGCTAGAGGGGAGCGGGGGGCAACAGATACGCAGTATTTT; CDR3aa: CSARGERGATDTQYF
d_gene: -; abundance: many; len: 15; j_gene: TRBJ1-6; v_gene: TRBV20-1; CDR3nt: TGCAGTGCTAGAGATGCAGGGGAGTTTAATTCACCCCTCCACTTT; CDR3aa: CSARDAGEFNSPLHF
d_gene: -; abundance: many; len: 12; j_gene: TRBJ1-6; v_gene: TRBV12-3/TRBV12-4; CDR3nt: TGTGCCAGCAGTCGGGAGGCTTCACCCCTCCACTTT; CDR3aa: CASSREASPLHF
d_gene: -; abundance: few; len: 15; j_gene: TRBJ1-4; v_gene: TRBV5-1; CDR3nt: TGCGCCAGCAGCTTGGGGGATTGGACTAATGAAAAACTGTTTTTT; CDR3aa: CASSLGDWTNEKLFF
d_gene: -; abundance: -; len: 13; j_gene: TRBJ1-2; v_gene: TRBV6-1; CDR3nt: TGTGCCAGCAGTTCGGACGCGGCCTATGGCTACACCTTC; CDR3aa: CASSSDAAYGYTF
d_gene: -; abundance: few; len: 15; j_gene: TRBJ2-5; v_gene: TRBV25-1; CDR3nt: TGTGCCAGCAGTGCTACGGAGACCCCATTTGAGACCCAGTACTTC; CDR3aa: CASSATETPFETQYF
d_gene: -; abundance: many; len: 13; j_gene: TRBJ1-4; v_gene: TRBV7-2; CDR3nt: TGTGCCAGCAGCTTTGGGGGGCATGAAAAACTGTTTTTT; CDR3aa: CASSFGGHEKLFF
d_gene: -; abundance: many; len: 16; j_gene: TRBJ2-1; v_gene: TRBV20-1; CDR3nt: TGCAGTGCTAGAGATCTCCTGAGGGTTTCCTACAATGAGCAGTTCTTC; CDR3aa: CSARDLLRVSYNEQFF
d_gene: TRBD2; abundance: -; len: 16; j_gene: TRBJ2-1; v_gene: TRBV24-1; CDR3nt: TGTGCCACCAGTGACCCTAGCGGCTCCTTCGGCAATGAGCAGTTCTTC; CDR3aa: CATSDPSGSFGNEQFF
d_gene: TRBD2; abundance: many; len: 15; j_gene: TRBJ2-2; v_gene: TRBV12-3/TRBV12-4; CDR3nt: TGTGCCAGCATCTCCCGGGGGGGCTATAACGGGGAGCTGTTTTTT; CDR3aa: CASISRGGYNGELFF
d_gene: -; abundance: many; len: 13; j_gene: TRBJ1-2; v_gene: TRBV7-2; CDR3nt: TGTGCCAGCAGTCTTGGGACGACAGGATACTACACCTTC; CDR3aa: CASSLGTTGYYTF
d_gene: -; abundance: many; len: 15; j_gene: TRBJ2-1; v_gene: TRBV5-1; CDR3nt: TGCGCCAGCAGCTTGGGGGGCTATGTCTACAATGAGCAGTTCTTC; CDR3aa: CASSLGGYVYNEQFF
d_gene: -; abundance: many; len: 13; j_gene: TRBJ2-3; v_gene: TRBV10-3; CDR3nt: TGTGCCATCACCGAGAGAGTTGGAGATACGCAGTATTTT; CDR3aa: CAITERVGDTQYF
d_gene: -; abundance: many; len: 13; j_gene: TRBJ2-1; v_gene: TRBV13; CDR3nt: TGTGCCAGCAGCTTAGGGCCATCCAATGAGCAGTTCTTC; CDR3aa: CASSLGPSNEQFF
d_gene: -; abundance: many; len: 13; j_gene: TRBJ2-5; v_gene: TRBV3-1; CDR3nt: TGTGCCAGCTCACTCCCTGCCCAAGAGACCCAGTACTTC; CDR3aa: CASSLPAQETQYF
d_gene: -; abundance: many; len: 16; j_gene: TRBJ2-6; v_gene: TRBV11-1; CDR3nt: TGTGCCAGCAGCTACCCCAGGGGATCGGGGGCCAACGTCCTGACTTTC; CDR3aa: CASSYPRGSGANVLTF
d_gene: -; abundance: many; len: 15; j_gene: TRBJ1-1; v_gene: TRBV7-6; CDR3nt: TGTGCCAGCAGCTTAGTCGGGACGGCTAGCACTGAAGCTTTCTTT; CDR3aa: CASSLVGTASTEAFF
d_gene: TRBD2; abundance: many; len: 18; j_gene: TRBJ2-3; v_gene: TRBV2; CDR3nt: TGTGCCAGCAGTGAACGGTGGAGTAGCGGGGCTAGCACAGATACGCAGTATTTT; CDR3aa: CASSERWSSGASTDTQYF
d_gene: -; abundance: many; len: 13; j_gene: TRBJ2-4; v_gene: TRBV12-3/TRBV12-4; CDR3nt: TGTGCCAGCAGTCTCCCCGCCGTAAACATTCAGTACTTC; CDR3aa: CASSLPAVNIQYF
d_gene: -; abundance: many; len: 14; j_gene: TRBJ2-7; v_gene: TRBV3-1; CDR3nt: TGTGCCAGCAGCCTGTCGACAGTTCCCTACGAGCAGTACTTC; CDR3aa: CASSLSTVPYEQYF
d_gene: TRBD1; abundance: -; len: 13; j_gene: TRBJ2-1; v_gene: TRBV5-8; CDR3nt: TGTGCCAGCAGCACGTTACAGGGGGATGAGCAGTTCTTC; CDR3aa: CASSTLQGDEQFF
d_gene: -; abundance: many; len: 15; j_gene: TRBJ1-1; v_gene: TRBV10-2; CDR3nt: TGCGCCAGCAGTGATCCCCTGGGTCGGAGCCCTGAAGCTTTCTTT; CDR3aa: CASSDPLGRSPEAFF
d_gene: -; abundance: many; len: 15; j_gene: TRBJ1-3; v_gene: TRBV28; CDR3nt: TGTGCCAGCAGTCGTAGGCGTAGCTCTGGAAACACCATATATTTT; CDR3aa: CASSRRRSSGNTIYF
d_gene: -; abundance: many; len: 13; j_gene: TRBJ1-4; v_gene: TRBV18; CDR3nt: TGTGCCGGCTCATCAGGGGCTCCTGAAAAACTGTTTTTT; CDR3aa: CAGSSGAPEKLFF
d_gene: -; abundance: -; len: 19; j_gene: TRBJ1-4; v_gene: TRBV20-1; CDR3nt: TGCAGTGCCGAAAACGGCCCCGGGACACGGCTTTCAACTAATGAAAAACTGTTTTTT; CDR3aa: CSAENGPGTRLSTNEKLFF
d_gene: TRBD2; abundance: -; len: 15; j_gene: TRBJ2-2; v_gene: TRBV10-2; CDR3nt: TGCGCCAGCACCGGGACTAGCGGGGCTACCGGGGAGCTGTTTTTT; CDR3aa: CASTGTSGATGELFF
d_gene: -; abundance: once; len: 14; j_gene: TRBJ1-2; v_gene: TRBV19; CDR3nt: TGTGCCAGTAGACCTCGTGGGGGGGGCTATGGCTACACCTTC; CDR3aa: CASRPRGGGYGYTF
d_gene: -; abundance: many; len: 12; j_gene: TRBJ2-7; v_gene: TRBV28; CDR3nt: TGTGCCAGCAGTTTATCTTCCTACATGCAGGACTTC; CDR3aa: CASSLSSYMQDF
d_gene: -; abundance: many; len: 14; j_gene: TRBJ2-3; v_gene: TRBV2; CDR3nt: TGTGCCATTACAACTCGGACAGTCACAGATACGCAGTATTTT; CDR3aa: CAITTRTVTDTQYF
d_gene: -; abundance: -; len: 12; j_gene: TRBJ1-1; v_gene: TRBV30; CDR3nt: TGTGCCTGGAGTGTGAAAAACGCTGAGGCTTTCTTT; CDR3aa: CAWSVKNAEAFF
d_gene: -; abundance: few; len: 15; j_gene: TRBJ1-1; v_gene: TRBV9; CDR3nt: TGTGCCAGCAGCGTCGGCGGGGGGCCGGGCACTGAAGCTTTCTTT; CDR3aa: CASSVGGGPGTEAFF
d_gene: TRBD2; abundance: many; len: 15; j_gene: TRBJ2-7; v_gene: TRBV4-1; CDR3nt: TGCGCCAGCAGCCAGCCGGGACTAGAGTCCTACGAGCAGTACTTC; CDR3aa: CASSQPGLESYEQYF
d_gene: -; abundance: many; len: 12; j_gene: TRBJ1-2; v_gene: TRBV20-1; CDR3nt: TGCAGTGCTAGAGTTTTAATTGATGGCTACACCTTC; CDR3aa: CSARVLIDGYTF
d_gene: -; abundance: many; len: 14; j_gene: TRBJ2-5; v_gene: TRBV2; CDR3nt: TGTGCCAGCAGTCCCCGACATCCGCAAGAGACCCAGTACTTC; CDR3aa: CASSPRHPQETQYF
d_gene: -; abundance: many; len: 15; j_gene: TRBJ2-2; v_gene: TRBV12-5; CDR3nt: TGTGCTAGTGGTTTTCTCGCAGGGGCCTCCGGGGAGCTGTTTTTT; CDR3aa: CASGFLAGASGELFF
d_gene: -; abundance: many; len: 14; j_gene: TRBJ2-7; v_gene: TRBV2; CDR3nt: TGTGCCAGCAGTGGAGAGGACAGCTCCTACGAGCAGTACTTC; CDR3aa: CASSGEDSSYEQYF
d_gene: TRBD2; abundance: many; len: 16; j_gene: TRBJ2-1; v_gene: TRBV20-1; CDR3nt: TGCAGTGCTAGCGCCCAACTAGCGGGGGGGCTTAATGAGCAGTTCTTC; CDR3aa: CSASAQLAGGLNEQFF
d_gene: -; abundance: once; len: 15; j_gene: TRBJ2-2; v_gene: TRBV5-5; CDR3nt: TGTGCCAGCAGCTTGGTCGGGGCCGACACCGGGGAGCTGTTTTTT; CDR3aa: CASSLVGADTGELFF
d_gene: -; abundance: -; len: 12; j_gene: TRBJ2-3; v_gene: TRBV9; CDR3nt: TGTGTCAGCAGCCCAAGGCCCGATACGCAGTATTTT; CDR3aa: CVSSPRPDTQYF
d_gene: -; abundance: few; len: 14; j_gene: TRBJ2-2; v_gene: TRBV28; CDR3nt: TGTGCCAGCAGCGCAGAGACGAACACCGGGGAGCTGTTTTTT; CDR3aa: CASSAETNTGELFF
d_gene: -; abundance: many; len: 16; j_gene: TRBJ2-3; v_gene: TRBV14; CDR3nt: TGTGCCAGCAGCCAAGATTGGGGGGGCGGCACAGATACGCAGTATTTT; CDR3aa: CASSQDWGGGTDTQYF
d_gene: -; abundance: many; len: 17; j_gene: TRBJ1-2; v_gene: TRBV28; CDR3nt: TGTGCCAGCAGGTCCCCTTCCCTGAACCCCTTAGAATCCGGCTACACCTTC; CDR3aa: CASRSPSLNPLESGYTF
d_gene: -; abundance: many; len: 14; j_gene: TRBJ2-1; v_gene: TRBV30; CDR3nt: TGTGCCTGGAGTGTTGGCAGCCTTGGGAATGAGCAGTTCTTC; CDR3aa: CAWSVGSLGNEQFF
d_gene: -; abundance: many; len: 14; j_gene: TRBJ1-5; v_gene: TRBV15; CDR3nt: TGTGCCACCAGCAGTGACAGGCCGAATCAGCCCCAGCATTTT; CDR3aa: CATSSDRPNQPQHF
d_gene: -; abundance: many; len: 14; j_gene: TRBJ2-7; v_gene: TRBV12-3/TRBV12-4; CDR3nt: TGTGCCAGCAGGCCGGCGGAGGGGATTTACGAGCAGTACTTC; CDR3aa: CASRPAEGIYEQYF
d_gene: TRBD2; abundance: few; len: 19; j_gene: TRBJ2-7; v_gene: TRBV11-2; CDR3nt: TGTGCCAGCAGCTTTGATCCGGGACTAGCGGGGCAAAGCTCCTACGAGCAGTACTTC; CDR3aa: CASSFDPGLAGQSSYEQYF